This T cell receptor (beta chain) was obtained from a study of cytomegalovirus exposure and HLA in healthy donors. Study-wide context: Roughly four fifths of some 390 genotyped donors fell in the Caucasian-associated ancestry cluster.

The germline V gene encodes CDR1 SNHLY and CDR2 FYNNEI. V lost 4 bases and J 2 bases, leaving 15 bases between the germline ends. The CDR3 sequence is 16 residues long. The PCR contained 60 Vbeta and 13 Jbeta primers. The method was immunoSEQ multiplex PCR; TCRdb's version includes in-frame clones alone and lacks a portion of them. The data show tens of thousands of clones, roughly 78% seen once. Points from the study as a whole: Several top significant clusters appeared, in a later analysis, to be linked to common viral pathogens. Cytomegalovirus-associated TCR beta chains were listed, numbering approximately 150. Analysis was carried out at a later point, and it linked a missense DCLRE1C variant to TCR beta V- and J-gene trimming.

Points on this clone: Its antigen remains unknown.

The V call is TRBV2, the J call TRBJ2-1; D is possibly TRBD1 (5 bases). This TCR derives from a male donor in good health and CMV-seropositive. The sequencing sample was made of PBMCs. The CDR3 nucleotides read TGTGCCAGCAGTGGATCAGGGAAGTCCCCCTACAATGAGCAGTTCTTC. Translating gives CASSGSGKSPYNEQFF.